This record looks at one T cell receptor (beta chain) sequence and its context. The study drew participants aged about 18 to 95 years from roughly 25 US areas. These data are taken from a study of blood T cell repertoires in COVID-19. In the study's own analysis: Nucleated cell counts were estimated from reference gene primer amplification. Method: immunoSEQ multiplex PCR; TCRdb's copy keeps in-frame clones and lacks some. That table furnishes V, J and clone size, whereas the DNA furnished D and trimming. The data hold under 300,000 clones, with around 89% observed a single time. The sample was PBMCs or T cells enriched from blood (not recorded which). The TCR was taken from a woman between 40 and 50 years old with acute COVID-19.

The CDR3 nucleotides read TGTGCCAGCAGCTACAGGGGGCCGGACACTGAAGCTTTCTTT. Residues: CASSYRGPDTEAFF. This chain joins TRBV7-2 and TRBJ1-1, with TRBD1 identical over 9 bases. With 4 bases clipped from V and 3 bases from J, the junction kept 3 bases outside the gene matches. The CDR3 extends over 14 amino acids. Looked up from germline, CDR1 is SGHTA and CDR2 is FQGNSA.